The clone carrying this TCR beta chain was found many times. The CDR3 length is 15 residues. Per the germline V gene, CDR1 is ENHRY and CDR2 is SYGVKD. V gave up 0 bases and J gave up 7 bases, with 12 bases separating them. This sample is part of a study of T cells in Graves' hyperthyroidism and ophthalmopathy. Sample collection date corresponds to first hyperthyroidism diagnosis, prior to any ophthalmopathy symptoms. Amplification targeted TCR beta CDR3 regions from RNA transcripts. A set of HTBI primers served as the primers for a first-round RT-PCR of the TCR CDR3. TCRdb recomputed calls from the multiplex PCR reads with MiXCR, one row per CDR3 protein. The sample has around 400,000 distinct CDR3 sequences, 15% to 18% seen once.

The rearrangement links TRBV10-3 to TRBJ1-4; D is uncertain. This TCR came from a woman between 18 and 29 years old with Graves' hyperthyroidism that later progressed to Graves' ophthalmopathy. The sequenced sample consisted of blood. CDR3 residues: CAISESMADREKLFF. The CDR3, as DNA: TGTGCCATCAGTGAGTCGATGGCAGATCGTGAAAAACTGTTTTTT.